This T cell receptor beta chain originates from a study of blood T cell repertoires in COVID-19. Background on the study: Sources were T cells, B-cell-depleted T cells, or PBMCs; the material itself was cDNA or gDNA.

This clone appeared a few times. Per the germline V gene, CDR1 is SGHTA and CDR2 is FQGTGA. V was pared by 4 bases and J by 6 bases, with 2 bases of the junction left unmatched. CDR3 length: 13 amino acids. Residents of over 20 US areas, aged roughly 18 to 89 years, made up the participants. The method was immunoSEQ multiplex PCR; TCRdb's version includes in-frame clones alone and lacks a portion of them. The top ten hold more than 9% of the sample, which has a few hundred thousand clones, just over 85% seen once. This clonotype was obtained from a woman aged 18-35 years who had recovered from COVID-19. The gene calls are TRBV7-3 and TRBJ2-2; 7 nucleotides match TRBD1. Sequencing input: PBMCs or T cells enriched from blood (not recorded which). CDR3 bases: TGTGCCAGCAGCTCCCAGGGGGCCGGGGAGCTGTTTTTT. Encoded protein: CASSSQGAGELFF.